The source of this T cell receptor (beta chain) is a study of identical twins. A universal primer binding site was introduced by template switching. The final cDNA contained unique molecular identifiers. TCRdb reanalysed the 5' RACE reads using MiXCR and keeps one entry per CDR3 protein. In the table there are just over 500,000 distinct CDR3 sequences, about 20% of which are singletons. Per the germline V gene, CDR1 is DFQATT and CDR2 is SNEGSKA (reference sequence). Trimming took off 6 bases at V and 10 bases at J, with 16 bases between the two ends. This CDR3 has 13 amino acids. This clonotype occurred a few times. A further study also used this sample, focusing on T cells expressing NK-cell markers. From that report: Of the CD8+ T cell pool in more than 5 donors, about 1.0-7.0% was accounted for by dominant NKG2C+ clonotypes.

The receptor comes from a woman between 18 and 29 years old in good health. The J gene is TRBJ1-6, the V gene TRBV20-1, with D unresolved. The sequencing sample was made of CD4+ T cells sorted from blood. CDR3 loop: CSARDRPGSPLHF. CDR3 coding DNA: TGCAGTGCCCGAGACCGCCCGGGCTCACCCCTCCACTTT.